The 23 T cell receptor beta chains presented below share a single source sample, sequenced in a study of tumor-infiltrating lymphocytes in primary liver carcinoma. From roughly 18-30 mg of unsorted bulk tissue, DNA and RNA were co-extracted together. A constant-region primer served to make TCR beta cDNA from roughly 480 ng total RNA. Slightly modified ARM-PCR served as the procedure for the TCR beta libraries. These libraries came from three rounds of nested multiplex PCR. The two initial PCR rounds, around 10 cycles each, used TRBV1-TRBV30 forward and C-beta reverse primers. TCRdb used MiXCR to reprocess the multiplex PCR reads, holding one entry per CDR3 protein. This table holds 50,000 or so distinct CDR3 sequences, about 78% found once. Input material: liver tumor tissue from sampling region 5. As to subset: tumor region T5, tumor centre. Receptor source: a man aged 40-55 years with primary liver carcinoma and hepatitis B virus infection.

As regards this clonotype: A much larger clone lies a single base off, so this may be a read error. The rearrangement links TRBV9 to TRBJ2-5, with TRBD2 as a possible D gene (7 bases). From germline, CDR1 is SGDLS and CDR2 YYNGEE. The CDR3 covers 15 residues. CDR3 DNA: TGTGCCAGCACCAGTAGTTGGGGGGGCCAAGAGGCCCAGTACTTC. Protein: CASTSSWGGQEAQYF.

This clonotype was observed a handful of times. For the CDR3, the DNA is TGTACCAGCAGCTCCAGCCCCGGAGCCTACGAGCAGTACTTC. It specifies CTSSSSPGAYEQYF. The chain recombines TRBV7-2 with TRBJ2-7, with D unclear. V was cut by 4 bases and J by 2 bases, with 12 bases left in between. Per the germline V gene, CDR1 is SGHTA and CDR2 is FQGNSA. The CDR3 has 14 amino acids. Complete variable domain (other parts from reference TRBV7-2 and TRBJ2-7): GAGVSQSPSNKVTEKGKDVELRCDPISGHTALYWYRQSLGQGLEFLIYFQGNSAPDKSGLPSDRFSAERTGGSVSTLTIQRTQQEDSAVYLCTSSSSPGAYEQYFGPGTRLTVT.

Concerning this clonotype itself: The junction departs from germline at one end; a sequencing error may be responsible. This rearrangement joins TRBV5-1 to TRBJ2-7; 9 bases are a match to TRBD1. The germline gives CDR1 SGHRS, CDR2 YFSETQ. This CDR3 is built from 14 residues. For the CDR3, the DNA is TGCACCAGTAGCTTGGGACAGGGTAGGGACGAGCAGTACTTC. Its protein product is CTSSLGQGRDEQYF.

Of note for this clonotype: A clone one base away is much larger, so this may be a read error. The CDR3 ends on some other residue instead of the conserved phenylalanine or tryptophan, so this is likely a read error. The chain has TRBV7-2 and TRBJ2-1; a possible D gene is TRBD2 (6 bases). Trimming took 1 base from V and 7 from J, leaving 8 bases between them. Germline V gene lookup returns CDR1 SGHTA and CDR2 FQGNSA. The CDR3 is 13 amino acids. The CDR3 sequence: CASSLGDLNEQFS. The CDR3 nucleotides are TGTGCCAGCAGCTTAGGGGACTTGAATGAGCAGTTCTCC.

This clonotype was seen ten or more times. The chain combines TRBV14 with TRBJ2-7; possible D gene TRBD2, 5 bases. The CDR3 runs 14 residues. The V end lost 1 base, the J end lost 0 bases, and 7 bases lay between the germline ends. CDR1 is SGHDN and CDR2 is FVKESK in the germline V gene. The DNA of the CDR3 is TGTGCCAGCAGCCAAGCGGGGTTCTCCTACGAGCAGTACTTC. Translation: CASSQAGFSYEQYF.

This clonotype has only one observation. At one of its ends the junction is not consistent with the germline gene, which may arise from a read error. CDR3 bases: TGTGTCAGCAGCCACGGGACTAGCGGGCTAGCCTATGAGCAGCACTTC. Protein: CVSSHGTSGLAYEQHF. J is TRBJ2-7 and V is TRBV11-2, with 12 bases matching TRBD2. The CDR3 loop spans 16 amino acids. CDR1 is SGHAT and CDR2 is FQNNGV in the germline V gene.

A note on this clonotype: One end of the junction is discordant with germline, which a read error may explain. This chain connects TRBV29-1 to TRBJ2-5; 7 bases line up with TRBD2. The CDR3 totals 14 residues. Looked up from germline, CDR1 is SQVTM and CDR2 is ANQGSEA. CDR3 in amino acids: CSVGIAGASEIQYF. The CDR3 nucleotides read TGCAGCGTTGGTATCGCGGGAGCATCTGAGATCCAGTACTTC.

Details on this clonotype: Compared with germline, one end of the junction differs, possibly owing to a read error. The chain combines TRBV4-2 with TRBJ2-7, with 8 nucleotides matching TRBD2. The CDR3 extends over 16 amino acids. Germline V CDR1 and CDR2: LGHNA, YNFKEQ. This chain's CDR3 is CASSPAGSGSSDEQYF. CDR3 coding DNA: TGTGCCAGCAGCCCCGCCGGGAGCGGGAGCTCCGACGAGCAGTACTTC.

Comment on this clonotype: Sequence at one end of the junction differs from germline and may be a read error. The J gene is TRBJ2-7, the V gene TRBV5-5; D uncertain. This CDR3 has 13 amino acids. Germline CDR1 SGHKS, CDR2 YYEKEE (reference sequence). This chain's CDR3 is CASSFGPSYERYF. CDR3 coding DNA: TGTGCCAGCAGCTTCGGACCCTCCTACGAGCGGTACTTC.

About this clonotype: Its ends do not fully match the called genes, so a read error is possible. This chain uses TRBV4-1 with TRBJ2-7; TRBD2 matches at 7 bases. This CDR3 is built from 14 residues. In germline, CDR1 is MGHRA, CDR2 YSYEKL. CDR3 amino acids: CASSHTSDCYVQYF. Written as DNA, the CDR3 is TGCGCCAGCAGTCATACTAGCGATTGCTACGTGCAGTACTTC.

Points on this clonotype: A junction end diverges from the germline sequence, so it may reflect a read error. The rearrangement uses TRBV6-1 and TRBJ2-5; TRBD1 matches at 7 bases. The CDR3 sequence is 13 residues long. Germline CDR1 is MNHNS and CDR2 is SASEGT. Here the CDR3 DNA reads TGTGTCAGCAGAGGGACAGTTTCCGAGACCCGGTACTTC. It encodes CVSRGTVSETRYF.

This CDR3 is CASSRTLVSSHHF. In DNA, the CDR3 is TGTGCCAGCAGCCGGACACTGGTTTCAAGCCACCACTTT. The gene calls are TRBV11-1 and TRBJ1-6; D is possibly TRBD1 (5 bases). The germline V and J ends were trimmed by 5 bases and 18 bases, with 20 bases remaining between them. The CDR3 loop spans 13 amino acids. Germline loops: CDR1 SGHAT, CDR2 FQDESV (reference sequence).

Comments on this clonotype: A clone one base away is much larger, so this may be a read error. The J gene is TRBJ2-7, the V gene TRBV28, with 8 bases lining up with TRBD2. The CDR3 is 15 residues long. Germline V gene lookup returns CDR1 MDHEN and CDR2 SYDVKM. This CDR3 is CARSLTSGRRYEQYF. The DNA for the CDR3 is TGTGCCAGAAGTTTAACAAGCGGGAGAAGGTACGAGCAGTACTTC.

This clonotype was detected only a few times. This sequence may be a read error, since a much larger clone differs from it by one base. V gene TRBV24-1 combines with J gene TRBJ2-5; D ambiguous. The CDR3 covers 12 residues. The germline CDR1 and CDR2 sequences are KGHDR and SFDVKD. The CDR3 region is CATTDLIGTQYF. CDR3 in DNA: TGTGCCACCACTGATTTGATCGGGACCCAGTACTTC.

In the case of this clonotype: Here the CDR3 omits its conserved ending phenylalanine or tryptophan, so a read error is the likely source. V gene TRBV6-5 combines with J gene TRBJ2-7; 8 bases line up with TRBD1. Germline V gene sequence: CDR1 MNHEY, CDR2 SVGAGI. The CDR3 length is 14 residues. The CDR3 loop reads CASSPGTGRYKQYI. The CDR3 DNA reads TGTGCCAGCAGTCCTGGGACAGGACGCTACAAGCAGTACATC.

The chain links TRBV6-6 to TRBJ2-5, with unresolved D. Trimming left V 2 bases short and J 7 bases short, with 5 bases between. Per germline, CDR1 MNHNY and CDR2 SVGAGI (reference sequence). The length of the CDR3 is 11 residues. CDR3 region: CASSYRVTQYF. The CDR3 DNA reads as TGTGCCAGCAGTTACAGAGTGACCCAGTACTTC.

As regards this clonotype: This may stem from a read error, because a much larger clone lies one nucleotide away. The CDR3 is CASSPDRDYGDTF. For the CDR3, the DNA is TGTGCCAGTAGTCCGGACAGGGACTATGGCGACACCTTC. The chain is built from TRBV19 and TRBJ1-2, with TRBD1 matching 8 bases. This CDR3 region has 13 residues. Germline CDR1 is LNHDA and CDR2 is SQIVND (reference sequence).

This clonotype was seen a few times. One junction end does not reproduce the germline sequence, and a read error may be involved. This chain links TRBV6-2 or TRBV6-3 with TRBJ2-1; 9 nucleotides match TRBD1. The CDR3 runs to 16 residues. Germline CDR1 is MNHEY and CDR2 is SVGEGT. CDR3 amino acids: CTSSSPGQGTYNEQFF. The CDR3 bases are TGTACCAGTAGCTCCCCGGGACAGGGTACCTACAATGAGCAGTTCTTC.

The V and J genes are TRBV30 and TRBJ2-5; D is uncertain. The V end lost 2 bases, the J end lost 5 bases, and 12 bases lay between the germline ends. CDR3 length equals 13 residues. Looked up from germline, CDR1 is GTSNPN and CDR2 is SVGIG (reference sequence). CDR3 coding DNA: TGTGCCTGGAGTATGGGATCACGGGAGACCCAGTACTTC. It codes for CAWSMGSRETQYF.

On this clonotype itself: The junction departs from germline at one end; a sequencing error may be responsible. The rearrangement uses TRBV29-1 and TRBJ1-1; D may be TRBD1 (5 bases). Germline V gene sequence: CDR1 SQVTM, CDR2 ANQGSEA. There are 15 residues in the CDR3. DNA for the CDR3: TGCAGCGCATCGGGGGGATGGGCTATGAACACTGAAGCTCTCTTT. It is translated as CSASGGWAMNTEALF.

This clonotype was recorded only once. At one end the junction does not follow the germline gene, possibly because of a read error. CDR3 sequence: CTSSPGGLSCYTF. CDR3 DNA sequence: TGTACCAGCAGTCCAGGGGGGCTCAGTTGCTACACCTTC. The V and J genes are TRBV6-2 or TRBV6-3 and TRBJ1-2; 7 bases map to TRBD1. The CDR3 is made up of 13 amino acids. CDR1 and CDR2 from the germline V gene are MNHEY and SVGEGT.

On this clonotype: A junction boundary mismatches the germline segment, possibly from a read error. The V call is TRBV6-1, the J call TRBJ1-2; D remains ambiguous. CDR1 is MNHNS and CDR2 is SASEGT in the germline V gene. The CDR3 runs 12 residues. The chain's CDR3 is CTSSALLYGYAF. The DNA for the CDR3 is TGTACCAGCAGTGCCCTCCTATATGGCTACGCCTTC.

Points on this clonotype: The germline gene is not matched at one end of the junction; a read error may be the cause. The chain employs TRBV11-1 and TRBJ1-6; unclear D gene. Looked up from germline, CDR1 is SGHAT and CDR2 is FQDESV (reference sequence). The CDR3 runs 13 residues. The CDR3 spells CANSRTPVSPLHF. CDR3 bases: TGTGCCAACAGCCGGACGCCGGTTTCACCCCTCCACTTC.